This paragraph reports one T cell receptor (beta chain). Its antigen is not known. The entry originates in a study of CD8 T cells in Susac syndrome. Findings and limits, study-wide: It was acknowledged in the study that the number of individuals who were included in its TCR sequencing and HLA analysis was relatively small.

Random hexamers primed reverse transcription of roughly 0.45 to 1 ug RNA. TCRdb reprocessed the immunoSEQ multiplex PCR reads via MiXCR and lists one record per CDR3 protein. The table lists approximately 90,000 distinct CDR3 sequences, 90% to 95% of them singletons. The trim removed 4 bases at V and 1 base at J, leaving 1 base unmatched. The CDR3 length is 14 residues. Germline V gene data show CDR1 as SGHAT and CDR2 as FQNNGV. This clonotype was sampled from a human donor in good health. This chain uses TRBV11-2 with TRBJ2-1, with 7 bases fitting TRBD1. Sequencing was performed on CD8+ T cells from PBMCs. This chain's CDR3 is CASSSGGSYNEQFF. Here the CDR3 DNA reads TGTGCCAGCAGCTCAGGGGGTTCCTACAATGAGCAGTTCTTC. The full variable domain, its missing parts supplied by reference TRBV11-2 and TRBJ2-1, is EAGVAQSPRYKIIEKRQSVAFWCNPISGHATLYWYQQILGQGPKLLIQFQNNGVVDDSQLPKDRFSAERLKGVDSTLKIQPAKLEDSAVYLCASSSGGSYNEQFFGPGTRLTVL.